This record concerns one TCR beta chain sequence. Its cognate antigen is unknown. These data originate in a study of T cells in narcolepsy. About the research overall: Healthy controls were enrolled alongside patients with narcolepsy type 1 or type 2.

The V and J ends lost 4 bases and 1 base, in that order; junction bases with no gene match: 5. This CDR3 is 15 amino acids long. In germline, CDR1 is SEHNR, CDR2 FQNEAQ (reference sequence). Profiled with immunoSEQ multiplex PCR; TCRdb holds only in-frame clones, not every one. The table includes under 30,000 clones, over 80% detected once. Study-level points and caveats: Healthy controls reportedly lacked the autoreactive clonotypes serially found in patients' blood. HCRT-specific and TRIB2-specific autoreactive clonotypes appeared among same-patient CSF and blood CD4+ clonotypes. No autoreactive T cell clone sequences appeared in some memory CD4+ repertoires.

Sequencing was carried out using CD45RA- memory CD4+ T cells from PBMCs. The TCR was taken from a human donor with narcolepsy. The J gene is TRBJ1-1, the V gene TRBV7-9; 8 bases map to TRBD1. CDR3 protein: CASSSPDRANTEAFF. In nucleotides, the CDR3 is TGTGCCAGCAGCTCCCCGGACAGGGCGAACACTGAAGCTTTCTTT.